These 5 T cell receptor beta chains share one sample of origin, sequenced in a study of blood T cell repertoires in COVID-19. The method was immunoSEQ multiplex PCR; TCRdb's version includes in-frame clones alone and lacks a portion of them. Among about 36,000 clones listed, over 80% were seen once. Specimen: peripheral blood. These receptors were taken from a human donor in a cohort sampled during active COVID-19.

The chain links TRBV28 to TRBJ1-2, with 9 bases aligning to TRBD1. The CDR3 is 15 amino acids. With V trimmed by 7 bases and J by 7 bases, 13 bases remained unmatched. Looked up from germline, CDR1 is MDHEN and CDR2 is SYDVKM. In DNA form, the CDR3 reads TGTGCCAGCACGCAGGACAGGGGAAAACTAGTTGGCTACACCTTC. It translates to CASTQDRGKLVGYTF.

This clone occurred once. The chain carries TRBV5-1 and TRBJ1-3, with D maybe TRBD1 (6 bases). V lost 0 bases, J lost 7 bases, and 8 bases lay in between. The germline gives CDR1 SGHRS, CDR2 YFSETQ. CDR3 size: 13 residues. The CDR3 DNA is TGCGCCAGCAGCTTGGATCAGGGGAACACCATATATTTT. It encodes CASSLDQGNTIYF.

This chain links TRBV25-1 with TRBJ2-5; the match to TRBD1 covers 8 bases. The V segment lost 3 bases and the J segment 2 bases; nucleotides outside the gene matches: 5. Germline V lookup: CDR1 MGHDK, CDR2 SYGVNS. The CDR3 covers 15 residues. DNA of the CDR3: TGTGCCAGCAGTGATCGGGACAGGAGACAAGAGACCCAGTACTTC. Encoded protein: CASSDRDRRQETQYF.

The rearrangement joins TRBV9 to TRBJ2-3; TRBD2 matches at 7 bases. Germline V gives CDR1 SGDLS, CDR2 YYNGEE. J lost 2 bases, V lost 5 bases, and 8 bases had no gene match. The CDR3 length is 15 residues. Written as DNA, the CDR3 is TGTGCCAGCAGTAACTCGGGGGGTTACACAGATACGCAGTATTTT. Its translation: CASSNSGGYTDTQYF. Looking up the rest from reference TRBV9 and TRBJ2-3 gives the full variable domain: DSGVTQTPKHLITATGQRVTLRCSPRSGDLSVYWYQQSLDQGLQFLIQYYNGEERAKGNILERFSAQQFPDLHSELNLSSLELGDSALYFCASSNSGGYTDTQYFGPGTRLTVL.

To note about this clone: The same CDR3 can be traced to other DNA sequences in this sample. V usage is TRBV19 and J usage is TRBJ1-5; D is ambiguous. Germline values: CDR1 LNHDA, CDR2 SQIVND (reference sequence). CDR3 size: 12 residues. Trimming cost V 5 bases and J 5 bases, with 7 bases left between them. This CDR3 reads CASSPGDQPQHF. DNA of the CDR3: TGTGCCAGTAGTCCCGGGGATCAGCCCCAGCATTTT.